This TCR beta chain was recovered during a study of OX40 agonist ivuxolimab in advanced cancers. About the study: Previous treatment with anti-PD-1, anti-PD-L1 or anti-CTLA-4 therapy was allowed; over 35% had received some.

TCRdb's table, derived via immunoSEQ multiplex PCR, lists solely in-frame clones and lacks some. The sample lists roughly 77,000 clones; approximately 92% were seen once. Germline lookup yields CDR1 MGHRA and CDR2 YSYEKL. Trimming cost V 0 bases and J 4 bases; bases outside gene matches: 8. The CDR3 runs to 18 residues. This rearrangement joins TRBV4-1 to TRBJ2-2, with 10 bases identical to TRBD2. The sequencing used CD4+ or CD8+ T cells sorted from blood, collected in a trial of the OX40 agonist ivuxolimab. This clonotype was sampled from an adult with an advanced solid tumor such as melanoma, head and neck, liver or kidney cancer. CDR3 sequence: CASSQDGELAGLTGELFF. The CDR3 DNA reads as TGCGCCAGCAGCCAAGATGGAGAACTAGCGGGGCTCACCGGGGAGCTGTTTTTT.